This is a list of T cell receptor beta chains from one sample in a study of T cell repertoires in cytomegalovirus infection. In TCRdb, the reads were re-called with MiXCR into one record per CDR3 protein. The sample has 250,000 to 300,000 distinct CDR3 sequences; 8% to 9.5% are singletons. Sequences were obtained from PBMCs. These receptors all come from a human donor in good health (CMV status not recorded). Some clones in this sample may be carry-over from other donors' samples. Both conserved end residues are trimmed from each CDR3. Fields, in order: V gene, CDR3 protein.

V gene: TRBV19
CDR3 protein: ASSIVPDRYGYT

V gene: TRBV7-2
CDR3 protein: ASSLAGDDTGELF

V gene: TRBV12-3/TRBV12-4
CDR3 protein: ASSLKRKTNGGRANEQF

V gene: TRBV11-3
CDR3 protein: ASSRYTGVAEAF

V gene: TRBV6-6
CDR3 protein: ASSVLGGANQPQH

V gene: TRBV7-2
CDR3 protein: ASSSFPSYHNEQF

V gene: TRBV24-1
CDR3 protein: ATSVSGSRSGELF

V gene: TRBV11-3
CDR3 protein: ASSLSRDRPNYGYT

V gene: TRBV11-2
CDR3 protein: ASSLEGAQAQH

V gene: TRBV19
CDR3 protein: ASSRDSLNTEAF

V gene: TRBV4-3
CDR3 protein: ASSHSVTSTDTQY

V gene: TRBV19
CDR3 protein: ASSPDWFDGYT

V gene: TRBV19
CDR3 protein: ASSKGLSNTNQPQH

V gene: TRBV6-2/TRBV6-3
CDR3 protein: ASSYISGTGSEETQY

V gene: TRBV6-2/TRBV6-3
CDR3 protein: ASLRGRYAGNTIY

V gene: TRBV12-3/TRBV12-4
CDR3 protein: ASSFFPGNTIY

V gene: TRBV28
CDR3 protein: ASSRTSGRNTQY

V gene: TRBV4-1
CDR3 protein: ASSQDRGRSNYGYT

V gene: TRBV7-2
CDR3 protein: ASSWDRGALEAF

V gene: TRBV4-3
CDR3 protein: ASSQARGSGNEQF

V gene: TRBV7-2
CDR3 protein: ASSFRTSNTGELF

V gene: TRBV12-5
CDR3 protein: ASGLPRDYEQY

V gene: TRBV19
CDR3 protein: ASSATATGYT

V gene: TRBV7-2
CDR3 protein: ASRRGGSGSTDTQY

V gene: TRBV5-1
CDR3 protein: ASTAGQGNFVYGYT

V gene: TRBV7-2
CDR3 protein: ASSFWTGGRNTIY

V gene: TRBV7-2
CDR3 protein: ASSLGGNYGYT

V gene: TRBV6-2/TRBV6-3
CDR3 protein: ASSYPDRVNTEAF

V gene: TRBV7-6
CDR3 protein: ASSAQDPYGYT